One sample yielded the 10 T cell receptor beta chains listed below, sequenced in a study of B cell selection in AIRE deficiency. The sorted conventional CD4 T cells were gated as CD4+CD127+. The method was immunoSEQ multiplex PCR; TCRdb's version includes in-frame clones alone and lacks a portion of them. The sample shows fewer than 30,000 clones, roughly 95% of them seen only once. Sequenced material: CD4+CD127+ conventional T cells sorted from PBMCs. Every receptor here comes from a human donor in good health.

The rearrangement joins TRBV5-4 to TRBJ2-7; TRBD2 matches 12 bases. CDR3 size: 14 residues. V lost 4 bases, J lost 4 bases, and 3 bases stayed unmatched. Germline CDR1 SGHNT, CDR2 YYREEE (reference sequence). This CDR3 is CASSTGTSGYEQYF. The CDR3 coding sequence is TGTGCCAGCAGCACCGGGACTAGCGGGTACGAGCAGTACTTC.

Remarks on this clone: At one of its ends the junction is not consistent with the germline gene, which may arise from a read error. CDR3 protein: CASRDFRVQSRANVLTF. The DNA of the CDR3 is TGTGCCAGCAGGGACTTTCGAGTACAAAGTCGGGCCAACGTCCTGACTTTT. V is TRBV13 and J is TRBJ2-6, with D maybe TRBD2 (5 bases). Germline V gene lookup returns CDR1 PRHDT and CDR2 FYEKMQ (reference sequence). The CDR3 is 17 residues long.

V usage is TRBV30 and J usage is TRBJ2-7; 9 nucleotides match TRBD2. CDR1 and CDR2 from the germline V gene are GTSNPN and SVGIG (reference sequence). The J segment lost 6 bases and the V segment lost 6 bases, leaving 12 bases of the junction unmatched. The CDR3 sequence is 14 residues long. CDR3 sequence: CACSPGLAHSEQYF. CDR3 bases: TGTGCCTGCAGCCCGGGACTAGCCCACTCCGAGCAGTACTTC.

The chain has TRBV11-1 and TRBJ2-5; D might be TRBD1 (6 bases). The CDR3 is 14 amino acids. CDR1 is SGHAT and CDR2 is FQDESV in the germline V gene (reference sequence). Trimming cost V 4 bases and J 6 bases, with 15 bases left between them. CDR3 sequence: CASSSRTDRKTQYF. As DNA, the CDR3 is TGTGCCAGCAGCTCGCGGACAGATAGGAAGACCCAGTACTTC.

The chain joins TRBV11-3 to TRBJ2-1; TRBD2 is a possible D gene (5 bases). Deletions cut 1 base from V and 6 bases from J, with 13 bases between. Germline values: CDR1 SGHNT, CDR2 YENEEA. The CDR3 extends over 15 amino acids. As DNA, the CDR3 is TGTGCCAGCAGCTTAGGCGGGTCGTCCGGCAATGAGCAGTTCTTC. It codes for CASSLGGSSGNEQFF.

The rearrangement joins TRBV4-3 to TRBJ2-1; D unclear. The CDR3 is 16 residues long. Germline CDR1 is LGHNA and CDR2 is YSLEER. V dropped 0 bases and J dropped 4 bases, with 13 bases sitting between them. CDR3 in DNA: TGCGCCAGCAGCCAAGAACGAGGAGTCCATTACAATGAGCAGTTCTTC. This sequence encodes CASSQERGVHYNEQFF.

This clone appeared once. The gene calls are TRBV29-1 and TRBJ2-7, with D possibly TRBD1 on 6 matching bases. The CDR3 has 14 residues. V dropped 2 bases and J dropped 4 bases, with 15 bases sitting between them. Germline assignment: CDR1 SQVTM and CDR2 ANQGSEA. The CDR3 reads CSVEQPGHTYEQYF. The CDR3 region has the DNA TGCAGCGTTGAACAACCGGGACATACTTACGAGCAGTACTTC.

The chain carries TRBV11-2 and TRBJ2-2; weak D call: TRBD1 (5 bases). The CDR3 has 14 amino acids. Germline lookup yields CDR1 SGHAT and CDR2 FQNNGV. V lost 5 bases and J lost 4, with 11 bases in between. The CDR3 DNA is TGTGCCAGCAGCGTGGACGACAGCACCGGGGAGCTGTTTTTT. Translating it yields CASSVDDSTGELFF.

The chain employs TRBV7-3 and TRBJ2-1; TRBD2 agrees at 9 bases. The junction had 3 bases not matched to a gene; V was cut back by 2 bases and J by 7 bases. The CDR3 runs to 14 residues. The germline V gene encodes CDR1 SGHTA and CDR2 FQGTGA. CDR3 sequence: CASSLRGRANEQFF. DNA of the CDR3: TGTGCCAGCAGCTTACGCGGGAGGGCGAATGAGCAGTTCTTC. The full variable domain, its missing parts supplied by reference TRBV7-3 and TRBJ2-1, is GAGVSQTPSNKVTEKGKYVELRCDPISGHTALYWYRQSLGQGPEFLIYFQGTGAADDSGLPNDRFFAVRPEGSVSTLKIQRTERGDSAVYLCASSLRGRANEQFFGPGTRLTVL.

The rearrangement uses TRBV5-1 and TRBJ2-7, with D perhaps matching TRBD2 (5 bases). Germline CDR1 and CDR2: SGHRS and YFSETQ. Trimming took 0 bases from V and 4 from J, leaving 17 bases between them. This CDR3 is built from 16 residues. CDR3 amino acids: CASSLEPAETAYEQYF. The CDR3 bases are TGCGCCAGCAGCTTGGAGCCAGCGGAGACCGCGTACGAGCAGTACTTC.